This entry lists 25 T cell receptor beta chains sequenced from one sample in a study of T cells in Graves' hyperthyroidism and ophthalmopathy. Amplification of TCR beta CDR3 regions used RNA as the template. The study used the HTBI primer set for a first-round RT-PCR of the TCR CDR3. MiXCR, applied by TCRdb to the multiplex PCR reads, yields one record per CDR3 protein. The repertoire holds more than 500,000 distinct CDR3 sequences, with more than 15% as singletons. The sequenced material came from blood. The receptor set was obtained from a woman between 25 and 40 years old with Graves' ophthalmopathy.

The rearrangement uses TRBV11-2 and TRBJ1-3, with a tentative D call TRBD1 (5 bases). Germline V gene sequence: CDR1 SGHAT, CDR2 FQNNGV. With 1 base removed from V and 4 bases from J, the gap between germline ends came to 11 bases. The CDR3 has 15 amino acids. CDR3 in DNA: TGTGCCAGCAGCTTAGCGCAGGGACTAGGAAACACCATATATTTT. Protein sequence: CASSLAQGLGNTIYF. The full variable domain, completed using reference TRBV11-2 and TRBJ1-3, is EAGVAQSPRYKIIEKRQSVAFWCNPISGHATLYWYQQILGQGPKLLIQFQNNGVVDDSQLPKDRFSAERLKGVDSTLKIQPAKLEDSAVYLCASSLAQGLGNTIYFGEGSWLTVV.

The rearrangement joins TRBV7-6 to TRBJ1-3; D remains unclear. Germline V gene sequence: CDR1 SGHVS, CDR2 FNYEAQ. There are 17 residues in the CDR3. With 2 bases removed from V and 0 bases from J, the gap between germline ends came to 14 bases. This CDR3 is CASSLSLGVISGNTIYF. The CDR3 DNA is TGTGCCAGCAGCTTAAGTCTCGGGGTGATCTCTGGAAACACCATATATTTT.

This clonotype showed up just a few times. This CDR3 reads CASSYGQGRLYEQYF. CDR3 bases: TGTGCCAGCAGTTATGGGCAGGGACGGTTATACGAGCAGTACTTC. The J gene is TRBJ2-7, the V gene TRBV6-5; D is possibly TRBD1 or TRBD2 (5 bases each). The V gene lost 3 bases and the J gene lost 4 bases, with 16 bases spanning the gap. There are 15 residues in the CDR3. Germline CDR1 reads MNHEY; CDR2 reads SVGAGI.

This clonotype was recorded a few times. The V call is TRBV6-5, the J call TRBJ2-7, with 10 bases lining up with TRBD1. This CDR3 has 17 residues. V lost 1 base and J lost 2; bases outside the gene matches: 8. CDR1 is MNHEY, CDR2 SVGAGI, per germline. The CDR3 region is CASSYLGTGERTYEQYF. The CDR3 region has the DNA TGTGCCAGCAGTTACTTAGGGACAGGGGAACGGACCTACGAGCAGTACTTC.

The chain uses TRBV6-1 and TRBJ2-1, with D maybe TRBD2 (5 bases). Trimming took off 8 bases at V and 5 bases at J, with 22 bases between the two ends. Germline V gene sequence: CDR1 MNHNS, CDR2 SASEGT. The CDR3 sequence is 16 residues long. Here the CDR3 DNA reads TGTGCCAGCCTTCGGGGTTACCTTCAACCCGACAATGAGCAGTTCTTC. This codes for CASLRGYLQPDNEQFF.

This clonotype has just a few counts. The V gene is TRBV28, the J gene TRBJ1-2; 10 bases are a match to TRBD1. Germline CDR1 is MDHEN and CDR2 is SYDVKM. CDR3 size: 15 residues. Trimming at V came to 3 bases and at J to 5 bases, leaving 6 bases not matched to a gene. The CDR3 DNA follows: TGTGCCAGCAGTTTCGGGACAGGGGAGGGGTATGGCTACACCTTC. Translated, it gives CASSFGTGEGYGYTF.

V gene TRBV25-1 combines with J gene TRBJ2-7; 8 bases agree with TRBD1. The ends lost 3 bases at V and 2 bases at J; junction bases unmatched: 6. The CDR3 spans 15 residues. In germline, CDR1 is MGHDK, CDR2 SYGVNS. This CDR3 reads CASSDPGQGAYEQYF. CDR3 nucleotide sequence: TGTGCCAGCAGTGACCCCGGACAGGGAGCCTACGAGCAGTACTTC.

This clonotype was picked up many times. The V gene is TRBV28, the J gene TRBJ1-3, with 8 bases lining up with TRBD1. V gave up 4 bases and J gave up 0 bases; unmatched junction bases: 5. CDR3 length equals 16 residues. Germline V gives CDR1 MDHEN, CDR2 SYDVKM. CDR3 DNA: TGTGCCAGCAGTTCTCCAGGGGGCAGCTCTGGAAACACCATATATTTT. This encodes CASSSPGGSSGNTIYF.

This clonotype was seen repeatedly, ten times or more. The chain recombines TRBV6-1 with TRBJ2-1, with 12 bases that match TRBD2. The V and J ends lost 5 bases and 5 bases, in that order; junction bases with no gene match: 10. Germline assignment: CDR1 MNHNS and CDR2 SASEGT. This CDR3 has 17 amino acids. This CDR3 is CASSPKSGLAGHNEQFF. The CDR3 coding sequence is TGTGCCAGCAGTCCGAAGAGCGGACTAGCGGGACACAATGAGCAGTTCTTC.

This clonotype was recorded a few times. The V call is TRBV19, the J call TRBJ1-4, with 8 bases matching TRBD1. Germline V gene sequence: CDR1 LNHDA, CDR2 SQIVND (reference sequence). The J segment lost 0 bases and the V segment lost 5 bases, leaving 8 bases of the junction unmatched. CDR3 length: 17 amino acids. CDR3 residues: CASSFDRGPATNEKLFF. DNA of the CDR3: TGTGCCAGTAGTTTTGACAGGGGCCCTGCAACTAATGAAAAACTGTTTTTT. Based on the CDR3 plus reference TRBV19 and TRBJ1-4, the full variable domain is DGGITQSPKYLFRKEGQNVTLSCEQNLNHDAMYWYRQDPGQGLRLIYYSQIVNDFQKGDIAEGYSVSREKKESFPLTVTSAQKNPTAFYLCASSFDRGPATNEKLFFGSGTQLSVL.

This clonotype appeared a few times. The chain uses TRBV10-2 and TRBJ2-7; no reliable D call. The germline V gene has CDR1 WSHSY and CDR2 SAAADI. The CDR3 is made up of 14 amino acids. V was trimmed by 3 bases and J by 1 base, leaving 10 bases between them. CDR3 nucleotides: TGCGCCAGCAGTGATGTGGGTGGGTCCTACGAGCAGTACTTC. Translation gives CASSDVGGSYEQYF.

This clonotype has ten or more counts. The chain recombines TRBV6-6 with TRBJ2-5; tentatively, D is TRBD2 (6 bases). V lost 0 bases and J lost 5, with 13 bases in between. CDR3 length: 15 amino acids. CDR1 and CDR2 (germline): MNHNY, SVGAGI (reference sequence). The CDR3 sequence: CASSYSPNGGETQYF. The CDR3 DNA reads TGTGCCAGCAGTTACTCACCTAATGGGGGGGAGACCCAGTACTTC.

J is TRBJ2-3 and V is TRBV4-3; D unresolved. The CDR3 length is 16 residues. V shed 1 base and J shed 1 base, with 12 bases lying between them. The germline CDR1 and CDR2 sequences are LGHNA and YSLEER. In nucleotides, the CDR3 is TGCGCCAGCAGCCAAGGCCGGACCTCCGGCACAGATACGCAGTATTTT. Its translation: CASSQGRTSGTDTQYF.

This clonotype appeared many times. This chain links TRBV7-2 with TRBJ1-3, with TRBD1 identical over 7 bases. CDR1 and CDR2 (germline): SGHTA, FQGNSA. After removal of 1 base from V and 2 bases from J, the junction contained 5 bases not matched to a gene. This CDR3 contains 16 residues. CDR3 loop: CASSLGGTDTGNTIYF. The CDR3 nucleotides are TGTGCCAGCAGCTTAGGAGGGACAGACACTGGAAACACCATATATTTT.

This clonotype appeared a few times. V usage is TRBV28 and J usage is TRBJ1-4; TRBD1 aligns across 7 bases. The junction had 6 bases not matched to a gene; V was cut back by 2 bases and J by 6 bases. Germline V lookup: CDR1 MDHEN, CDR2 SYDVKM. The CDR3 loop spans 15 amino acids. The CDR3 DNA sequence: TGTGCCAGCAGTTTAACTGACAGGGTGGATGAAAAACTGTTTTTT. Translating gives CASSLTDRVDEKLFF.

The gene calls are TRBV4-1 and TRBJ2-3; 10 bases match TRBD2. With 0 bases clipped from V and 8 bases from J, the junction kept 8 bases outside the gene matches. CDR1 and CDR2 from the germline V gene are MGHRA and YSYEKL. The CDR3 totals 16 residues. Here the CDR3 DNA reads TGCGCCAGCAGCCAAGAGGCCCTAGCGGGAGTGGGTACGCAGTATTTT. It encodes CASSQEALAGVGTQYF.

This clonotype came up many times. The CDR3 nucleotides are TGCAGTGCTAGCTCCCTGCGCGTGGCGGGAGTTGAGACCCAGTACTTC. Protein sequence: CSASSLRVAGVETQYF. This rearrangement joins TRBV20-1 to TRBJ2-5; 7 bases fit TRBD2. Trimming took 3 bases from V and 5 from J; bases not matched to a gene: 15. In germline, CDR1 is DFQATT, CDR2 SNEGSKA (reference sequence). The CDR3 contains 16 residues.

CDR3 sequence reads: CASSHNVRFF. Here the CDR3 DNA reads TGTGCCAGCAGCCACAATGTGCGGTTCTTC. V and J are TRBV7-6 and TRBJ2-1; no definite D call. Trimming took off 5 bases at V and 15 bases at J, with 11 bases between the two ends. The CDR3 contains 10 residues. Germline V gene sequence: CDR1 SGHVS, CDR2 FNYEAQ. The full variable domain, with the rest looked up from reference TRBV7-6 and TRBJ2-1, is GAGVSQSPRYKVTKRGQDVALRCDPISGHVSLYWYRQALGQGPEFLTYFNYEAQQDKSGLPNDRFSAERPEGSISTLTIQRTEQRDSAMYRCASSHNVRFFGPGTRLTVL.

J is TRBJ2-3 and V is TRBV20-1; 13 nucleotides agree with TRBD2. Germline V gene data show CDR1 as DFQATT and CDR2 as SNEGSKA (reference sequence). The CDR3 has 15 amino acids. V shed 6 bases, J shed 5 bases, and the junction held 8 bases outside the gene matches. CDR3 region: CSANRLAGGVDTQYF. In DNA form, the CDR3 reads TGCAGTGCAAATCGACTAGCGGGAGGTGTAGATACGCAGTATTTT.

V usage is TRBV20-1 and J usage is TRBJ1-2, with a tentative D call TRBD1 (6 bases). The V gene lost 6 bases and the J gene lost 4 bases, with 12 bases spanning the gap. The CDR3 runs to 12 residues. Germline loops: CDR1 DFQATT, CDR2 SNEGSKA (reference sequence). As DNA, the CDR3 is TGCAGTGCCGGCGGACAGATCTATGGCTACACCTTC. Translation gives CSAGGQIYGYTF.

The V call is TRBV27, the J call TRBJ2-7, with 10 bases matching TRBD2. The CDR3 is 14 amino acids. CDR1 and CDR2 from the germline V gene are MNHEY and SMNVEV (reference sequence). J was trimmed by 2 bases and V by 9 bases; bases with no gene match: 7. The CDR3: CASRLAGIPYEQYF. The CDR3 nucleotides are TGTGCCAGTCGACTAGCGGGTATACCCTACGAGCAGTACTTC.

At least ten counts were recorded for this clonotype. The chain is built from TRBV20-1 and TRBJ1-6; D is perhaps TRBD1 (5 bases). Trimming pared 6 bases from V and 1 base from J, leaving 13 bases between. The CDR3 is 15 residues long. The V gene's germline CDR1 is DFQATT and CDR2 SNEGSKA (reference sequence). The CDR3 region is CSANPTGSYNSPLHF. The CDR3, as DNA: TGCAGTGCGAACCCTACAGGATCCTATAATTCACCCCTCCACTTT.

This sequence joins TRBV12-3 or TRBV12-4 and TRBJ1-1, with D uncertain. The CDR3 totals 13 residues. Trimming left V 7 bases short and J 0 bases short, with 9 bases between. CDR3 in amino acids: CASTGFMNTEAFF. CDR3 sequence (DNA): TGTGCCAGCACGGGGTTCATGAACACTGAAGCTTTCTTT.

This clonotype was found many times. This chain links TRBV28 with TRBJ1-1; no firm D call. V was trimmed by 10 bases and J by 0 bases, leaving 9 bases between them. CDR1 is MDHEN, CDR2 SYDVKM, per germline. The CDR3 runs to 12 residues. As DNA, the CDR3 is TGTGCCATCTTAGCACTGAACACTGAAGCTTTCTTT. It is translated as CAILALNTEAFF.

This clonotype came up many times. J is TRBJ2-2 and V is TRBV6-1; 12 bases fit TRBD2. The CDR3 runs to 15 residues. The V gene end was trimmed by 6 bases and the J gene end by 4 bases; junction bases not matched to a gene: 3. The germline V gene has CDR1 MNHNS and CDR2 SASEGT. The CDR3 loop is CASSGLAGLTGELFF. In DNA, the CDR3 is TGTGCCAGCAGCGGACTAGCGGGACTCACCGGGGAGCTGTTTTTT.